This passage covers 14 T cell receptor beta chains from one sample sequenced in a study of blood T cell repertoires in COVID-19. TCRdb's table, derived via immunoSEQ multiplex PCR, lists solely in-frame clones and lacks some. Seen here are a few hundred thousand clones, 65% to 85% observed once, and the top ten hold about 10%. The specimen sequenced was peripheral blood. Receptors originate from a woman over 75 with acute or convalescent COVID-19.

The chain combines TRBV28 with TRBJ1-6; D gene uncertain. The CDR3 has 16 amino acids. In germline, CDR1 is MDHEN, CDR2 SYDVKM. V lost 7 bases and J lost 5, with 18 bases in between. CDR3 amino acids: CASITGGVFHNSPLHF. CDR3 bases: TGTGCCAGCATCACCGGCGGTGTGTTTCATAATTCACCCCTCCACTTT.

This clone was observed a single time. The CDR3 loop is CATSESGTGTEAFF. The CDR3 DNA follows: TGTGCCACCAGTGAATCCGGGACAGGGACTGAAGCTTTCTTT. V gene TRBV24-1 combines with J gene TRBJ1-1, with 9 bases lining up with TRBD1. This CDR3 has 14 amino acids. The J segment lost 5 bases and the V segment lost 4 bases, leaving 4 bases of the junction unmatched. From germline, CDR1 is KGHDR and CDR2 SFDVKD.

This clone was recorded only once. This chain joins TRBV4-3 and TRBJ1-2; 9 positions match TRBD1. This CDR3 has 15 amino acids. Germline CDR1 LGHNA, CDR2 YSLEER. V was pared by 4 bases and J by 4 bases, with 7 bases of the junction left unmatched. The CDR3 nucleotides are TGCGCCAGCAGCCTAGGGACAGGGACAGTCTATGGCTACACCTTC. It translates to CASSLGTGTVYGYTF.

This clone appeared once. The rearrangement uses TRBV30 and TRBJ1-4; tentatively, D is TRBD1 (6 bases). Trimming shortened V by 5 bases and J by 5 bases, and 12 bases separated the two germline ends. The CDR3 length is 13 residues. The germline CDR1 and CDR2 sequences are GTSNPN and SVGIG (reference sequence). This CDR3 is CAWGGQLNEKLFF. Here the CDR3 DNA reads TGTGCCTGGGGGGGACAACTAAATGAAAAACTGTTTTTT.

This clone has only a few counts. This chain links TRBV27 with TRBJ2-7, with 7 positions matching TRBD1. Per germline, CDR1 MNHEY and CDR2 SMNVEV (reference sequence). Trimming cost V 5 bases and J 2 bases; bases outside gene matches: 12. The CDR3 has 16 residues. CDR3 bases: TGTGCCAGCAGTGGGCCGGGACAGCTGAATACCTACGAGCAGTACTTC. It is translated as CASSGPGQLNTYEQYF.

The V call is TRBV30, the J call TRBJ2-7; 8 bases line up with TRBD2. V shed 4 bases and J 5 bases; nucleotides not matched to a gene: 7. Germline V gives CDR1 GTSNPN, CDR2 SVGIG (reference sequence). This CDR3 region has 13 residues. CDR3 sequence reads: CAWNPGGVHEQYF. The CDR3 bases are TGTGCCTGGAACCCGGGAGGGGTCCACGAGCAGTACTTC. Supplemented by reference TRBV30 and TRBJ2-7, the full variable domain reads SQTIHQWPATLVQPVGSPLSLECTVEGTSNPNLYWYRQAAGRGLQLLFYSVGIGQISSEVPQNLSASRPQDRQFILSSKKLLLSDSGFYLCAWNPGGVHEQYFGPGTRLTVT.

This chain connects TRBV5-8 to TRBJ1-2; D remains unclear. This CDR3 is 14 amino acids long. From germline, CDR1 is SGHTS and CDR2 YDEGEE. Between the trimmed V and J ends, which lost 2 bases and 0 bases, there was a span of 8 bases. The CDR3 spells CASSFARPNYGYTF. In nucleotides, the CDR3 is TGTGCCAGCAGCTTTGCTAGACCTAACTATGGCTACACCTTC. The full variable domain, in which reference TRBV5-8 and TRBJ1-2 provide the parts outside the CDR3, is EAGVTQSPTHLIKTRGQQATLRCSPISGHTSVYWYQQALGLGLQFLLWYDEGEERNRGNFPPRFSGRQFPNYSSELNVNALELEDSALYLCASSFARPNYGYTFGSGTRLTVV.

This sequence joins TRBV3-1 (or the pseudogene TRBV3-2) and TRBJ2-1; 10 positions match TRBD2. V dropped 1 base and J dropped 7; count of bases not matched to a gene: 7. Germline CDR1 reads LGHDT; CDR2 reads YNNKEL (reference sequence). The CDR3 is 16 residues long. The CDR3: CASSQVIAGGTNEQFF. The CDR3 bases are TGTGCCAGCAGCCAAGTAATAGCGGGGGGAACTAATGAGCAGTTCTTC.

This clone was counted a few times. The chain links TRBV30 to TRBJ1-5; maybe TRBD1 (5 bases). Per the germline V gene, CDR1 is GTSNPN and CDR2 is SVGIG (reference sequence). V gave up 3 bases and J gave up 3 bases, with 21 bases separating them. The CDR3 is made up of 17 amino acids. The CDR3 DNA reads as TGTGCCTGGAGCGGAGACAGCTTCTACCGATTCAATCAGCCCCAGCATTTT. It encodes CAWSGDSFYRFNQPQHF.

V gene TRBV7-9 combines with J gene TRBJ1-6, with no clear D. Germline CDR1 and CDR2: SEHNR and FQNEAQ (reference sequence). Trimming left V 1 base short and J 5 bases short, with 9 bases between. The CDR3 has 15 amino acids. The CDR3 nucleotides are TGTGCCAGCAGCTTAGGCGGTAGTGATAATTCACCCCTCCACTTT. This gives the protein CASSLGGSDNSPLHF.

This chain links TRBV19 with TRBJ2-7, with D perhaps matching TRBD1 (6 bases). The CDR3 is made up of 13 amino acids. The V end was cut by 7 bases, the J end by 3 bases, with 13 bases between. Germline CDR1 reads LNHDA; CDR2 reads SQIVND (reference sequence). CDR3 loop: CASKQGRNYEQYF. CDR3 bases: TGTGCCAGTAAACAGGGCAGGAACTACGAGCAGTACTTC.

The rearrangement joins TRBV6-2 or TRBV6-3 to TRBJ2-3; TRBD2 might be the D (5 bases). The CDR3 is 17 residues long. Germline loops: CDR1 MNHEY, CDR2 SVGEGT. Trimming stripped 3 bases from V and 3 bases from J, with 19 bases between. Here the CDR3 DNA reads TGTGCCAGCAGTTATCGGCCTCGGCGGGTCGAGACAGATACGCAGTATTTT. This codes for CASSYRPRRVETDTQYF.

The chain carries TRBV11-2 and TRBJ1-4; D ambiguous. Germline assignment: CDR1 SGHAT and CDR2 FQNNGV. Trimming removed 1 base from V and 6 bases from J, with 6 bases in between. The CDR3 is 13 amino acids. The CDR3 nucleotides read TGTGCCAGCAGCTTAGCCGGGGATGAAAAACTGTTTTTT. Protein: CASSLAGDEKLFF. Using reference TRBV11-2 and TRBJ1-4 for the parts outside the CDR3, the full variable domain is EAGVAQSPRYKIIEKRQSVAFWCNPISGHATLYWYQQILGQGPKLLIQFQNNGVVDDSQLPKDRFSAERLKGVDSTLKIQPAKLEDSAVYLCASSLAGDEKLFFGSGTQLSVL.

This clone has a single count. The chain links TRBV19 to TRBJ1-1, with D hard to call. The V gene's germline CDR1 is LNHDA and CDR2 SQIVND (reference sequence). The CDR3 has 14 amino acids. V lost 5 bases, J lost 1 base, and 11 bases lay in between. The CDR3 loop reads CASSDETKNTEAFF. The CDR3 nucleotides are TGTGCCAGTAGTGACGAGACAAAGAACACTGAAGCTTTCTTT.